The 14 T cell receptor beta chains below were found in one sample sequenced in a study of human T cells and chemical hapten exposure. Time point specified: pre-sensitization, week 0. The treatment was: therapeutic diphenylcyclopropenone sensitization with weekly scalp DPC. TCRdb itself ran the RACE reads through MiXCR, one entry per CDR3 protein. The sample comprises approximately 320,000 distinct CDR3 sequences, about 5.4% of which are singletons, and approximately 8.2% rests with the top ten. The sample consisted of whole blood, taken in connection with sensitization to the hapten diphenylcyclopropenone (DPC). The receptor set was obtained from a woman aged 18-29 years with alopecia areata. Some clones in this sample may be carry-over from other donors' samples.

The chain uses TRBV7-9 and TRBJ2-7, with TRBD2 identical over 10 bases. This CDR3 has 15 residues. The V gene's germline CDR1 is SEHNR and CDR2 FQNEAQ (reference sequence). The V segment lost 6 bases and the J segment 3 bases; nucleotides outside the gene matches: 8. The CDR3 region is CASSLIAGGNYEQYF. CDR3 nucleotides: TGTGCCAGCAGTTTAATAGCGGGGGGTAACTACGAGCAGTACTTC.

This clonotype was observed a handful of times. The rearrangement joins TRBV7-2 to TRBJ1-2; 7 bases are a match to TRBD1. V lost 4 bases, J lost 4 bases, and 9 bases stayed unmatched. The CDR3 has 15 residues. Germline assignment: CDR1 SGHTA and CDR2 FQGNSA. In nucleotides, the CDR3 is TGTGCCAGCAGCTCCGACAGGGCCAGTGGCTATGGCTACACCTTC. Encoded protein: CASSSDRASGYGYTF.

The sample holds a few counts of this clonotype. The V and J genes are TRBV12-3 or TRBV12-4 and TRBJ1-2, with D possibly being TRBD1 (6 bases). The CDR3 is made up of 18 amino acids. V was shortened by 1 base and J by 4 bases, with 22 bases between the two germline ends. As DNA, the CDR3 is TGTGCCAGCAGTTTAGAAAGGGGGGGGCTCACACGCTTCTATGGCTACACCTTC. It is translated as CASSLERGGLTRFYGYTF.

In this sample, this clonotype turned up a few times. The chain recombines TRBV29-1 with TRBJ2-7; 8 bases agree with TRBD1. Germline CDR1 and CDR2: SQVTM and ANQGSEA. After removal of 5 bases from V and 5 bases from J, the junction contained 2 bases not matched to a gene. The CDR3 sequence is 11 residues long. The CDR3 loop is CSVYRGDEQYF. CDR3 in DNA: TGCAGCGTTTACAGGGGGGACGAGCAGTACTTC.

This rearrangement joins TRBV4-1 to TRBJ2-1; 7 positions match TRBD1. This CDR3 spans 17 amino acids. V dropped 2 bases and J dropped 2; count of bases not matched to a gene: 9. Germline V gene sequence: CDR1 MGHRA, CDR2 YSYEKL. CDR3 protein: CASSQSPGQSPYNEQFF. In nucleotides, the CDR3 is TGCGCCAGCAGCCAATCTCCGGGACAGAGCCCCTACAATGAGCAGTTCTTC.

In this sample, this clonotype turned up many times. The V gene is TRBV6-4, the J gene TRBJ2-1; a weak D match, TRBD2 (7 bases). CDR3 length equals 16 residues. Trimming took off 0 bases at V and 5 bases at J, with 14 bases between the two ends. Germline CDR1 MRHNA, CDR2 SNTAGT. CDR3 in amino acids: CASSDSIGGGHNEQFF. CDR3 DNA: TGTGCCAGCAGTGACTCGATAGGGGGGGGGCACAATGAGCAGTTCTTC.

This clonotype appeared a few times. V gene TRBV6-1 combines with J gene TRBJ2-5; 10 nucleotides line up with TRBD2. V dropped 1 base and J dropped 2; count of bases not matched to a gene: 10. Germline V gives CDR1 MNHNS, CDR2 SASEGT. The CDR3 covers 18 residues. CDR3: CASSEVGGAAGGQETQYF. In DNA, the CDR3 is TGTGCCAGCAGTGAAGTGGGAGGGGCAGCGGGGGGGCAAGAGACCCAGTACTTC.

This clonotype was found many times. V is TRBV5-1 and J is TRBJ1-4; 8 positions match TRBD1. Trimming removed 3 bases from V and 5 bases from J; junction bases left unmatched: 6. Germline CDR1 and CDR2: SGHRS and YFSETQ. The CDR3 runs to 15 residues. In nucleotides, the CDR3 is TGCGCCAGCAGCTCTGGGGACAGGCGAAATGAAAAACTGTTTTTT. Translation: CASSSGDRRNEKLFF.

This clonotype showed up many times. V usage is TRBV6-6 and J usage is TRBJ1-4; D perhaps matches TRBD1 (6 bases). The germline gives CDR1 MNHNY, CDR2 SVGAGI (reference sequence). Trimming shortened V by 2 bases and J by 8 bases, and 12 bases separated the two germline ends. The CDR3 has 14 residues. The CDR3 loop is CASSYGTPWEKLFF. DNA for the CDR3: TGTGCCAGCAGTTACGGGACACCTTGGGAAAAACTGTTTTTT.

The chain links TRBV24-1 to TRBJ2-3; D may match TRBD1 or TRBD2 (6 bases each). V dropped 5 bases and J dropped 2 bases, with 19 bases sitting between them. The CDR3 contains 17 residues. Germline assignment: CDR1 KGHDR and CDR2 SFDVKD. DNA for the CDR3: TGTGCCACCAGTGCTTCCCCGCCGGGGGCCGACACAGATACGCAGTATTTT. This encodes CATSASPPGADTDTQYF.

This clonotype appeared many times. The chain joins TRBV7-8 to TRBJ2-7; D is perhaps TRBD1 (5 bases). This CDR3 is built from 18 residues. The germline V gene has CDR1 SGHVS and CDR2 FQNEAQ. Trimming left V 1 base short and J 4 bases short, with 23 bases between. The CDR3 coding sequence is TGTGCCAGCAGCTTAGGCCCTCTTTTAGACAGAGGTAGATACGAGCAGTACTTC. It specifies CASSLGPLLDRGRYEQYF.

CDR3 in DNA: TGTGCCTCAGGGGAGAGGCGATTAGGGACAGATACGCAGTATTTT. Translating gives CASGERRLGTDTQYF. The chain is built from TRBV7-9 and TRBJ2-3, with a tentative D call TRBD1 (6 bases). Trimming left V 11 bases short and J 3 bases short, with 21 bases between. In germline, CDR1 is SEHNR, CDR2 FQNEAQ (reference sequence). This CDR3 spans 15 amino acids.

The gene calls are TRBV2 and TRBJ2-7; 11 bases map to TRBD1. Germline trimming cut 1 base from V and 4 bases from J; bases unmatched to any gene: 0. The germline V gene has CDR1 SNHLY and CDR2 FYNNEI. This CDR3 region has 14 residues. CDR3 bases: TGTGCCAGCAGTGAAGGGGACAGGGGGTACGAGCAGTACTTC. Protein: CASSEGDRGYEQYF. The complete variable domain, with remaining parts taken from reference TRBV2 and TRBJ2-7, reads EPEVTQTPSHQVTQMGQEVILRCVPISNHLYFYWYRQILGQKVEFLVSFYNNEISEKSEIFDDQFSVERPDGSNFTLKIRSTKLEDSAMYFCASSEGDRGYEQYFGPGTRLTVT.

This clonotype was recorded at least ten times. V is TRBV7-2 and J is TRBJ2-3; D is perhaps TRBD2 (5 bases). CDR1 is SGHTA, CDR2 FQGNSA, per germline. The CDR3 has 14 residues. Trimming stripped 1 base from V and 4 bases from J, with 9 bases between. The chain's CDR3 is CASSLVAGADTQYF. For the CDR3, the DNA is TGTGCCAGCAGCTTAGTTGCGGGCGCAGATACGCAGTATTTT. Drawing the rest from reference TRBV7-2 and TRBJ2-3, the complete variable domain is GAGVSQSPSNKVTEKGKDVELRCDPISGHTALYWYRQSLGQGLEFLIYFQGNSAPDKSGLPSDRFSAERTGGSVSTLTIQRTQQEDSAVYLCASSLVAGADTQYFGPGTRLTVL.